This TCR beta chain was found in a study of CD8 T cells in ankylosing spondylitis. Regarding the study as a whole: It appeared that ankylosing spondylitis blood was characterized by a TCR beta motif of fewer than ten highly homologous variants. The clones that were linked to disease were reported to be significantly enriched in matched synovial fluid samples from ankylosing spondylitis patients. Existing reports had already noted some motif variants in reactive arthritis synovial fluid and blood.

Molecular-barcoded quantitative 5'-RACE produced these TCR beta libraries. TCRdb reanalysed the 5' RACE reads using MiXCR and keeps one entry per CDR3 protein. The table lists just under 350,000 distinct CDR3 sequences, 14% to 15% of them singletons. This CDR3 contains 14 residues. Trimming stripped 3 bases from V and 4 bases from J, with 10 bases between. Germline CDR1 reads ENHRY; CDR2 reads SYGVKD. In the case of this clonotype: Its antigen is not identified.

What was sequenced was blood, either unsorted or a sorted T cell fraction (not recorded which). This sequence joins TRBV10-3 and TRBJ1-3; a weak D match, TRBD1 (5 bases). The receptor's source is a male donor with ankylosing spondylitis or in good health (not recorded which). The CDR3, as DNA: TGTGCCATCAGTGAACAGGCCAACGGAAACACCATATATTTT. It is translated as CAISEQANGNTIYF.